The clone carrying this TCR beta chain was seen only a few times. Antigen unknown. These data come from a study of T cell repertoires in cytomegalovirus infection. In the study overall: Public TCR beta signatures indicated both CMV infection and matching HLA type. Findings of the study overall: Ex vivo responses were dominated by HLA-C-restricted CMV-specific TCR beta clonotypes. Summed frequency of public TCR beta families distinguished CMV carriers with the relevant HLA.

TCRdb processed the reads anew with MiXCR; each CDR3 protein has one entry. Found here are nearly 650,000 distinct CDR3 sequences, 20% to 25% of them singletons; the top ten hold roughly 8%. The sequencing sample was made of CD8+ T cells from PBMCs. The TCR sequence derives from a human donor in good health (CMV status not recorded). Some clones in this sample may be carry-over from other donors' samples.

The CDR3 reads CSASGIEQFF. The CDR3 coding sequence is TGCAGTGCTTCCGGGATTGAGCAGTTCTTC. This rearrangement joins TRBV20-1 to TRBJ2-1; D is possibly TRBD2 (5 bases). The CDR3 totals 10 residues. The V gene lost 5 bases and the J gene lost 9 bases, with 8 bases spanning the gap. The V gene's germline CDR1 is DFQATT and CDR2 SNEGSKA (reference sequence).